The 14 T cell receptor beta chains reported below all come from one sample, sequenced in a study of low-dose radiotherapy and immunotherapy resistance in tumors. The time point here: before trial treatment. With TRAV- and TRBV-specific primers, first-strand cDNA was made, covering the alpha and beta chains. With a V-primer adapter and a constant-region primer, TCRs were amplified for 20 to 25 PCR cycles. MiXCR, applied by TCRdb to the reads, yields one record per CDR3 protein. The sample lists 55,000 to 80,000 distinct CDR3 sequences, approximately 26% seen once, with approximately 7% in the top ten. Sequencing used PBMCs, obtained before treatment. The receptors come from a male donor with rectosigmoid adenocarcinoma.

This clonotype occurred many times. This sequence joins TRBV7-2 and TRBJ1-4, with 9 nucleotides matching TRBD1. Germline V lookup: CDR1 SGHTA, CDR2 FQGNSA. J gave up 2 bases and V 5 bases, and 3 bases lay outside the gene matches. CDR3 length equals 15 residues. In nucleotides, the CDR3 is TGTGCCAGCAGCCGAGACAGGGGGACTAATGAAAAACTGTTTTTT. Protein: CASSRDRGTNEKLFF.

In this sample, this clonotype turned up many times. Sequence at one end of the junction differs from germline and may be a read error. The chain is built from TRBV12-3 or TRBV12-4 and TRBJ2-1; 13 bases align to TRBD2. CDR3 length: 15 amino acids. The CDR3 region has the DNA TGTGCCAGCAGTTTAGGGACTAGCGGGAGTATGTATAGGGTCTTC. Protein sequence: CASSLGTSGSMYRVF.

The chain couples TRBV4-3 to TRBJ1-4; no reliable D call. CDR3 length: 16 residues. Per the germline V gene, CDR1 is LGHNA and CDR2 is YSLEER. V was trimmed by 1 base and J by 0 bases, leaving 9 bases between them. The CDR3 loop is CASSQAWSATNEKLFF. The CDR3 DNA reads TGCGCCAGCAGCCAAGCTTGGAGTGCAACTAATGAAAAACTGTTTTTT.

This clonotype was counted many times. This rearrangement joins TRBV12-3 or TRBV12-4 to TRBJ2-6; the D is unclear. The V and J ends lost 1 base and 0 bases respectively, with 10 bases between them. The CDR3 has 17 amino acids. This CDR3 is CASSLGDWSSGANVLTF. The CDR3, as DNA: TGTGCCAGCAGTTTAGGGGATTGGAGCTCTGGGGCCAACGTCCTGACTTTC.

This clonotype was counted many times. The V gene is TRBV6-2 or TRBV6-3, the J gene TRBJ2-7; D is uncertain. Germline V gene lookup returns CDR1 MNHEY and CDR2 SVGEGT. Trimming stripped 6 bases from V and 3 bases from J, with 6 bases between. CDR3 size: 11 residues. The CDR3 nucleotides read TGTGCCAGCAGCGATTTCTACGAGCAGTACTTC. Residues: CASSDFYEQYF.

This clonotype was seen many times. The CDR3 region is CSASSSTDTQYF. The CDR3 coding sequence is TGCAGTGCTAGTAGTAGCACAGATACGCAGTATTTT. The chain employs TRBV20-1 and TRBJ2-3; D uncertain. Germline V gene lookup returns CDR1 DFQATT and CDR2 SNEGSKA (reference sequence). V shed 3 bases and J shed 0 bases, with 4 bases lying between them. There are 12 residues in the CDR3.

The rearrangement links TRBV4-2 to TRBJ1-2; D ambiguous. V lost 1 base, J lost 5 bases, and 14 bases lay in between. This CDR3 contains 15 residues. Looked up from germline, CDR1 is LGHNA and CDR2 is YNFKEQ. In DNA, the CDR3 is TGTGCCAGCAGCCAAGTGGGCGAACAGCTGTATGGCTACACCTTC. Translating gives CASSQVGEQLYGYTF.

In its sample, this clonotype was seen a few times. CDR3 bases: TGTGCCAGCAGCCAGGGTTTGAGCTATGGCTACACCTTC. This gives the protein CASSQGLSYGYTF. The chain employs TRBV14 and TRBJ1-2; D not certain. This CDR3 has 13 amino acids. The V gene lost 3 bases and the J gene lost 4 bases, with 9 bases spanning the gap. Germline CDR1 and CDR2: SGHDN and FVKESK.

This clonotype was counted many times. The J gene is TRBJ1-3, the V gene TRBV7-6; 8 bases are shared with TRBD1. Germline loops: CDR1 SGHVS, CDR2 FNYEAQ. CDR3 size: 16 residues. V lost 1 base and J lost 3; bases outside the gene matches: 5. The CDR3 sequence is CASSLGMGTGGNTIYF. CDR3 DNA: TGTGCCAGCAGCTTAGGAATGGGGACAGGTGGAAACACCATATATTTT. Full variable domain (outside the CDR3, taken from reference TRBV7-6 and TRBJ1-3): GAGVSQSPRYKVTKRGQDVALRCDPISGHVSLYWYRQALGQGPEFLTYFNYEAQQDKSGLPNDRFSAERPEGSISTLTIQRTEQRDSAMYRCASSLGMGTGGNTIYFGEGSWLTVV.

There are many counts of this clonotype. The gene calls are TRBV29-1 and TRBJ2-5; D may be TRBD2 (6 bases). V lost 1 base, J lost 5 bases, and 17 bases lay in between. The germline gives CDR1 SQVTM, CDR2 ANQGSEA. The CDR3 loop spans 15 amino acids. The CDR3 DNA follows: TGCAGCGTTGAAGCTTTAGTAAGGGGAGGTGAGACCCAGTACTTC. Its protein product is CSVEALVRGGETQYF.

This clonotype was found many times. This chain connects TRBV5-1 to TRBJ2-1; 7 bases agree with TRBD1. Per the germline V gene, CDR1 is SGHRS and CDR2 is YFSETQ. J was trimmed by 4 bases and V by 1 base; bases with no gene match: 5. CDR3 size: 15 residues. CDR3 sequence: CASSLRTGEYNEQFF. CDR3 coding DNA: TGCGCCAGCAGCTTGAGGACAGGAGAATACAATGAGCAGTTCTTC.

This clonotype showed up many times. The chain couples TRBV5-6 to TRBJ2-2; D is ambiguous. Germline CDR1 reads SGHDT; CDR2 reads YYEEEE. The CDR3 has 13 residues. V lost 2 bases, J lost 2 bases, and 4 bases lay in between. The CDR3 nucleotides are TGTGCCAGCAGCTTCCTTAACACCGGGGAGCTGTTTTTT. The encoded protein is CASSFLNTGELFF. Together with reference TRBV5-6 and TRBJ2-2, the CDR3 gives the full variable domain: DAGVTQSPTHLIKTRGQQVTLRCSPKSGHDTVSWYQQALGQGPQFIFQYYEEEERQRGNFPDRFSGHQFPNYSSELNVNALLLGDSALYLCASSFLNTGELFFGEGSRLTVL.

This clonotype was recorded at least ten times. In DNA form, the CDR3 reads TGTGCCAGCAGCCCAAGGCGGCTAGCGGGAGGGAATGAGCAGTTCTTC. Amino acid sequence: CASSPRRLAGGNEQFF. V usage is TRBV6-1 and J usage is TRBJ2-1, with 12 nucleotides matching TRBD2. The CDR3 contains 16 residues. Per the germline V gene, CDR1 is MNHNS and CDR2 is SASEGT. The junction had 10 bases not matched to a gene; V was cut back by 6 bases and J by 7 bases.

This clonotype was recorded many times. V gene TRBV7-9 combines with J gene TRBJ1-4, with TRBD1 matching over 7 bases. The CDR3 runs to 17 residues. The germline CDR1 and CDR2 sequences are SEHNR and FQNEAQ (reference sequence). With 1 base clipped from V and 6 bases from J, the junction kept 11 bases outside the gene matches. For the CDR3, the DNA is TGTGCCAGCAGCTTAGATGTGGCAGGGACAGATTATGAAAAACTGTTTTTT. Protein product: CASSLDVAGTDYEKLFF.